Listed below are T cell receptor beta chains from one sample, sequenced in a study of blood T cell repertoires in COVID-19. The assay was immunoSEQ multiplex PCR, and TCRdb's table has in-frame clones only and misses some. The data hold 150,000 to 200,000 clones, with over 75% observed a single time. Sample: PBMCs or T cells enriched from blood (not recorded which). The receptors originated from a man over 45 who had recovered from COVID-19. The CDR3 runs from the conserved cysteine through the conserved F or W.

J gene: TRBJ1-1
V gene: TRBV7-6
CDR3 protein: CASSADTNTEAFF

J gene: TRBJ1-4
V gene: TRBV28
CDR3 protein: CASSLQIQNEKLFF

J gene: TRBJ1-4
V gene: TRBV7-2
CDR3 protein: CASSLRPLAPGTNEKLFF

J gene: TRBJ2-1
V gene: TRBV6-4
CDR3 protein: CASSAYTSANEQFF

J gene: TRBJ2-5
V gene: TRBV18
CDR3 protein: CASSPPTGQETQYF

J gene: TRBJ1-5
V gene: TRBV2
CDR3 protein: CASSLRTVTSNQPQHF

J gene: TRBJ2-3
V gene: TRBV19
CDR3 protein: CASSRQADTQYF

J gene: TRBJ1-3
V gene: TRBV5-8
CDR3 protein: CASSFWTGNSGNTIYF

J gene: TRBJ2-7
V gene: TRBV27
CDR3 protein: CASSPRRGGGAYEQYF

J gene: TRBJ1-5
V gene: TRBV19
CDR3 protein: CASRESLYSNQPQHF

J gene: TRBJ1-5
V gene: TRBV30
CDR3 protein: CACLDRDSNQPQHF

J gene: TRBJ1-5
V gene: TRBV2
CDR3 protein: CASSDTSRNQPQHF

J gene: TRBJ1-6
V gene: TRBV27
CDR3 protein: CASRKGRGGYNSPLHF

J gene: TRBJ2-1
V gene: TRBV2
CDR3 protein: CASTGLLPGNEQFF

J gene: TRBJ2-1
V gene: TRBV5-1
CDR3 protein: CASSSGQDEQFF

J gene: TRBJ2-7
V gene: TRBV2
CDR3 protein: CATTSGTGVSYEQYF

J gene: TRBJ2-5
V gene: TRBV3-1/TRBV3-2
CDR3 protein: CASSPGLAQETQYF

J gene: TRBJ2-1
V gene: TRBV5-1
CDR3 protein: CASSRRQGTYNEQFF

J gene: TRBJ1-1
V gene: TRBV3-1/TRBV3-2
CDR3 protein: CASSQAAGAGTEAFF

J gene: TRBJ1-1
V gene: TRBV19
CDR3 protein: CASSYGQPTAFYTEAFF

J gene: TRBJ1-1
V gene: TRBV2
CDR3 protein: CASSENVGARSAEAFF

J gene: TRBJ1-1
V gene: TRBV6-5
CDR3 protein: CASSRDRGTEAFF

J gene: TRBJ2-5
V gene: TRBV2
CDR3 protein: CASSGGLAEYQETQYF

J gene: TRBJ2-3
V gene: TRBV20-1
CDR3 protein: CSASRLAGLTDTQYF

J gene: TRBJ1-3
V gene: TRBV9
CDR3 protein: CASSGGTEGNTIYF

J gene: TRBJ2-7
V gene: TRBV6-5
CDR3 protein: CASSRTGTGIAEQYF

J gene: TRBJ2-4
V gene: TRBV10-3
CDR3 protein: CAISDKDIQYF

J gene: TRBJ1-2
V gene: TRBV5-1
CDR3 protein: CASSLRQGPDYGYTF

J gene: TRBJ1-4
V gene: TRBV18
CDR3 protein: CASSNRGAGLNEKLFF

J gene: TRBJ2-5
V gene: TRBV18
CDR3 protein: CASSPGTGRETQYF

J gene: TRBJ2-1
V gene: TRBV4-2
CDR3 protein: CASSQASDLVRNEQFF

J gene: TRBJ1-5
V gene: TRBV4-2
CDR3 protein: CASSQLTGSNQPQHF

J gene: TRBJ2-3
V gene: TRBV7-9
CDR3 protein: CASKPGWSDTQYF

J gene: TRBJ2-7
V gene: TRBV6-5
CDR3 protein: CASRRGGAGIYEQYF

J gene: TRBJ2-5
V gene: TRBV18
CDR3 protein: CASSPYRAEETQYF

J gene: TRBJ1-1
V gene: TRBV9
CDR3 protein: CASSVGKGGNTEAFF

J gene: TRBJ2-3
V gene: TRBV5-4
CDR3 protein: CASSLVGGSAQYF

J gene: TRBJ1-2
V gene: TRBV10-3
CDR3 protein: CAIVGFAGYTF

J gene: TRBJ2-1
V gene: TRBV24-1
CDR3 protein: CATRGSDSPYNEQFF

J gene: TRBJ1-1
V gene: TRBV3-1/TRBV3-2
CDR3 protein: CASSQEWRRRPLNTEAFF